This entry lists 22 T cell receptor beta chains sequenced from one sample in a study of tumor-infiltrating lymphocytes in primary liver carcinoma. From approximately 0.5 ug of total RNA, TCR beta-specific cDNA was reverse-transcribed using a constant-region primer. Three nested multiplex PCR rounds, a slightly modified ARM-PCR, produced the libraries for TCR beta. Primers for the first two PCR rounds were TRBV1-TRBV30 forward primers and a C-beta reverse primer (roughly 9 cycles per round). Using its own MiXCR run on the multiplex PCR reads, TCRdb lists one record per CDR3 protein. The table lists roughly 32,000 distinct CDR3 sequences, 76% of them singletons. Unsorted bulk tissue (roughly 19-31 mg) underwent RNA and DNA co-extraction. The sample taken for sequencing was liver tumor tissue from sampling region 5. Subset indicated: tumor region T5, tumor centre. The receptors stem from a man between 35 and 55 years old with primary liver carcinoma and hepatitis B virus infection.

By share, this clonotype counts as hyperexpanded. The rearrangement uses TRBV11-2 and TRBJ2-1, with 9 bases that match TRBD2. The CDR3 runs 16 residues. Germline V lookup: CDR1 SGHAT, CDR2 FQNNGV. Trimming at V came to 0 bases and at J to 7 bases, leaving 7 bases not matched to a gene. The CDR3 region is CASSLELLAGMNEQFF. The CDR3 nucleotides read TGTGCCAGCAGCTTAGAGCTCCTAGCGGGAATGAATGAGCAGTTCTTC.

About this clonotype: A much larger clone lies one base from this, so it may be a read error. This chain links TRBV28 with TRBJ1-5; D is unresolved. The CDR3 sequence is 14 residues long. Trimming cost V 6 bases and J 3 bases, with 12 bases left between them. Per germline, CDR1 MDHEN and CDR2 SYDVKM. CDR3 DNA: TGTGCCAGCAGAGAAGTGGAAGTCAATCAGCCCCAGCATTTT. Translation: CASREVEVNQPQHF.

This clonotype occurred many times. This chain connects TRBV5-1 to TRBJ1-2; D is unresolved. Per the germline V gene, CDR1 is SGHRS and CDR2 is YFSETQ. V lost 0 bases and J lost 8, with 11 bases in between. The CDR3 spans 13 residues. DNA for the CDR3: TGCGCCAGCAGCTTGGCCGGGCAGTTGGGCTACACCTTC. Amino acids: CASSLAGQLGYTF.

This clonotype was picked up many times. In nucleotides, the CDR3 is TGTGCCAGCAGCTTGGCGGGCGGACTCACCTACAATGAGCAGTTCTTC. Protein sequence: CASSLAGGLTYNEQFF. This chain links TRBV5-6 with TRBJ2-1, with TRBD2 as a possible D gene (5 bases). CDR1 SGHDT and CDR2 YYEEEE come from the germline V gene. The V end lost 0 bases, the J end lost 2 bases, and 12 bases lay between the germline ends. The CDR3 spans 16 residues.

This clonotype was picked up many times. The chain carries TRBV5-1 and TRBJ2-7, with unresolved D. Trimming removed 4 bases at V and 0 bases at J, with 2 bases between. Germline V gene lookup returns CDR1 SGHRS and CDR2 YFSETQ. This CDR3 is 11 amino acids long. CDR3 DNA: TGCGCCAGCAGCGCCTCCTACGAGCAGTACTTC. Translated, it gives CASSASYEQYF. Supplemented by reference TRBV5-1 and TRBJ2-7, the full variable domain reads KAGVTQTPRYLIKTRGQQVTLSCSPISGHRSVSWYQQTPGQGLQFLFEYFSETQRNKGNFPGRFSGRQFSNSRSEMNVSTLELGDSALYLCASSASYEQYFGPGTRLTVT.

Only one count was recorded for this clonotype. The junction shows a germline mismatch at one end, possibly a read error. V is TRBV5-6 and J is TRBJ2-7, with 9 bases aligning to TRBD2. The CDR3 extends over 15 amino acids. Germline V gene sequence: CDR1 SGHDT, CDR2 YYEEEE. DNA for the CDR3: TGTGCCTGCAGCTTGATGGCTAGCGGGACATACGAGCAGTACTTC. Translating it yields CACSLMASGTYEQYF. The full variable domain, with the rest looked up from reference TRBV5-6 and TRBJ2-7, is DAGVTQSPTHLIKTRGQQVTLRCSPKSGHDTVSWYQQALGQGPQFIFQYYEEEERQRGNFPDRFSGHQFPNYSSELNVNALLLGDSALYLCACSLMASGTYEQYFGPGTRLTVT.

Concerning this clonotype: One junction end disagrees with the germline gene, perhaps due to a read error. The chain carries TRBV12-3 or TRBV12-4 and TRBJ2-7; either TRBD1 or TRBD2 may supply D (5 bases each). This CDR3 is built from 15 residues. CDR3: CTSSMVTWGSYEQYF. CDR3 in DNA: TGTACCAGCAGTATGGTGACATGGGGGTCCTACGAGCAGTACTTC.

Concerning this clonotype itself: At one boundary the junction diverges from the germline segment, which might be a read error. This rearrangement joins TRBV11-2 to TRBJ2-3; D not resolved. This CDR3 region has 12 residues. The V gene's germline CDR1 is SGHAT and CDR2 FQNNGV. The CDR3: CVSSANTDTQYF. CDR3 nucleotides: TGTGTCAGCAGCGCCAACACAGATACGCAATATTTT.

With respect to this clonotype: One end of the junction is discordant with germline, which a read error may explain. This rearrangement joins TRBV6-2 or TRBV6-3 to TRBJ2-2, with D tentatively TRBD1 or TRBD2 (6 bases each). This CDR3 region has 13 residues. CDR1 and CDR2 (germline): MNHEY, SVGEGT. The CDR3 nucleotides read TGTGCCAGCAGTTACTTCTTAAGGGGGGAGCTGTCCTTT. It specifies CASSYFLRGELSF.

With respect to this clonotype: Compared with germline, one end of the junction differs, possibly owing to a read error. V gene TRBV5-4 combines with J gene TRBJ2-3; 7 bases fit TRBD2. The CDR3 loop spans 20 amino acids. From germline, CDR1 is SGHNT and CDR2 YYREEE (reference sequence). The CDR3 DNA is TGTGCCAGCAGCGTTCTGCGACTAGTAGGAGGGATGACTAGCACAGATACGCTGTATTTT. Protein sequence: CASSVLRLVGGMTSTDTLYF. The variable domain in full, with the rest retrieved from reference TRBV5-4 and TRBJ2-3, is ETGVTQSPTHLIKTRGQQVTLRCSSQSGHNTVSWYQQALGQGPQFIFQYYREEENGRGNFPPRFSGLQFPNYSSELNVNALELDDSALYLCASSVLRLVGGMTSTDTLYFGPGTRLTVL.

Concerning this clonotype itself: Just one base apart from a much larger clone, this may be a read error. The CDR3 loop is CASSRNQVTQYF. The CDR3 coding sequence is TGTGCCAGCTCACGCAATCAAGTGACCCAGTACTTC. This chain uses TRBV18 with TRBJ2-5, with D uncertain. The length of the CDR3 is 12 residues. The germline CDR1 and CDR2 sequences are KGHSH and LQKENI. The whole variable domain, filled in from reference TRBV18 and TRBJ2-5, reads NAGVMQNPRHLVRRRGQEARLRCSPMKGHSHVYWYRQLPEEGLKFMVYLQKENIIDESGMPKERFSAEFPKEGPSILRIQQVVRGDSAAYFCASSRNQVTQYFGPGTRLLVL.

In regard to this clonotype: Mismatch with germline at one junction end may stem from a read error. This sequence joins TRBV4-1 and TRBJ1-5; D is unresolved. The CDR3 consists of 17 residues. Germline V CDR1 and CDR2: MGHRA, YSYEKL. DNA of the CDR3: TGCGCCAGCAACCAAGATCCGGACCCTTATAGCAATCAGCCCCAGCATTTT. Translated: CASNQDPDPYSNQPQHF.

This clonotype showed up just once. The CDR3 does not end in the conserved phenylalanine or tryptophan, so this is likely a read error. This chain joins TRBV5-1 and TRBJ2-2; 8 bases agree with TRBD2. Germline V gene sequence: CDR1 SGHRS, CDR2 YFSETQ. The CDR3 consists of 15 residues. The CDR3 region has the DNA TGCGCCGGCAGCTTGACAGCGGGAGAAACCGGGGAGCTGTTTTTA. Amino acid sequence: CAGSLTAGETGELFL.

To note about this clonotype: A junction end diverges from the germline sequence, so it may reflect a read error. This chain links TRBV4-2 with TRBJ2-3; TRBD2 matches at 10 bases. Germline CDR1 reads LGHNA; CDR2 reads YNFKEQ. There are 18 residues in the CDR3. The CDR3 region is CASSQVALLAGATDTLYF. The CDR3 DNA sequence: TGTGCCAGCAGCCAAGTGGCGCTTCTAGCGGGAGCTACTGATACGCTGTATTTT.

In this sample, this clonotype turned up once. The junction departs from the called germline gene at one end, perhaps through a read error. The V gene is TRBV6-1, the J gene TRBJ2-3; 10 bases are shared with TRBD2. Germline assignment: CDR1 MNHNS and CDR2 SASEGT. The CDR3 runs to 16 residues. The CDR3 protein is CAGSDPRLAGADTQYF. As DNA, the CDR3 is TGTGCCGGCAGCGACCCTCGACTAGCGGGCGCAGATACGCAGTATTTT.

This clonotype was recorded once. Since the CDR3 does not end with the conserved phenylalanine or tryptophan, this likely comes from a read error. The chain is built from TRBV11-2 and TRBJ2-7; 10 bases are shared with TRBD1. Germline V CDR1 and CDR2: SGHAT, FQNNGV. The CDR3 is made up of 14 amino acids. In DNA, the CDR3 is TGTGCAAGCAACTCTCGGACAGGGGGCTACGAGCAGTACCTC. It codes for CASNSRTGGYEQYL.

J is TRBJ2-2 and V is TRBV7-9; D might be TRBD1 (6 bases). Germline values: CDR1 SEHNR, CDR2 FQNEAQ (reference sequence). V was clipped by 2 bases and J by 4 bases, with 20 bases between them. This CDR3 region has 18 residues. CDR3 DNA sequence: TGTGCCAGCAGCTTACCCCAGGGAACAGGGTCGAGCACCGGGGAGCTGTTTTTT. It is translated as CASSLPQGTGSSTGELFF.

About this clonotype itself: Here the CDR3 omits its conserved ending phenylalanine or tryptophan, so a read error is the likely source. The chain employs TRBV10-3 and TRBJ1-1; no reliable D call. The germline V gene has CDR1 ENHRY and CDR2 SYGVKD. CDR3 size: 15 residues. The CDR3 nucleotides are TGTGCCATCAGTGAGCGGCGGATAGTTAACACTGAGGCTTTCTCT. The encoded protein is CAISERRIVNTEAFS.

As regards this clonotype: This could be a read error, since a much larger clone is one nucleotide away. This chain uses TRBV28 with TRBJ2-7; 10 bases match TRBD1. Germline V CDR1 and CDR2: MDHEN, SYDVKM. The CDR3 extends over 15 amino acids. CDR3 region: CASSGGGQGTYEQCF. For the CDR3, the DNA is TGTGCCAGCAGCGGAGGGGGACAGGGGACCTACGAGCAGTGCTTC.

This clonotype was observed at least ten times. This chain uses TRBV7-9 with TRBJ2-1; unclear D gene. Trimming left V 6 bases short and J 1 base short, with 13 bases between. This CDR3 region has 15 residues. Germline CDR1 SEHNR, CDR2 FQNEAQ (reference sequence). In nucleotides, the CDR3 is TGTGCCAGCAGGACACTAAAGGTATCCTACAATGAGCAGTTCTTC. Residues: CASRTLKVSYNEQFF.

About this clonotype itself: In this CDR3 the conserved last residue, phenylalanine or tryptophan, is missing, so a read error is likely. The chain couples TRBV10-3 to TRBJ2-7, with D perhaps TRBD1 (5 bases). With 3 bases removed from V and 8 bases from J, the gap between germline ends came to 17 bases. CDR3 length: 14 residues. Germline assignment: CDR1 ENHRY and CDR2 SYGVKD. CDR3 bases: TGTGCCATCAGTGATAATGGACAAGGGATGAAGCAGTACTAC. Encoded protein: CAISDNGQGMKQYY.

The chain recombines TRBV10-3 with TRBJ2-7; D remains ambiguous. This CDR3 comprises 12 residues. The germline V and J ends were trimmed by 3 bases and 7 bases, with 10 bases remaining between them. Germline assignment: CDR1 ENHRY and CDR2 SYGVKD. CDR3 loop: CAISEAIQEQYF. CDR3 coding DNA: TGTGCCATCAGTGAAGCCATACAAGAGCAGTACTTC.